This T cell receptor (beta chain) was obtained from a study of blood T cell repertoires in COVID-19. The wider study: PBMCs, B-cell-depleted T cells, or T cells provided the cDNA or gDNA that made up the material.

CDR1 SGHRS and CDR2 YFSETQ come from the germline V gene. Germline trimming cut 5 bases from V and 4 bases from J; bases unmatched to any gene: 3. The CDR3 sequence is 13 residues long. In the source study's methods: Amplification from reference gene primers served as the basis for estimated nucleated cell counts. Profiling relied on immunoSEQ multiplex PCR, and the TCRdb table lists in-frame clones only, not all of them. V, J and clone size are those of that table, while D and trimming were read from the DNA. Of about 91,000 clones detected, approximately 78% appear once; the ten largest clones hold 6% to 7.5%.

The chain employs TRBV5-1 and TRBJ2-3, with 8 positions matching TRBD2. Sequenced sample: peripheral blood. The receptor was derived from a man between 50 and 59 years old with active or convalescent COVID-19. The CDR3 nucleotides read TGCGCCAGCAGTCCAGCGGGGGCAGATACGCAGTATTTT. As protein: CASSPAGADTQYF.